The present entry profiles one T cell receptor (beta chain) with its context. The sample comes from a study of T cell changes during pregnancy in multiple sclerosis. Only in-frame clones appear in the TCRdb table, and some are missing; sequencing was by immunoSEQ multiplex PCR. Among about 77,000 clones, approximately 94% were seen once, and the ten largest hold just over 2.5%. This sample comprised peripheral blood, obtained after pregnancy. The TCR originated in a female donor in good health, enrolled as a control in a pregnancy study.

CDR3: CASSPTPASGGVPHEQFF. CDR3 sequence (DNA): TGTGCCAGCTCACCCACTCCGGCTAGCGGGGGGGTCCCGCATGAGCAGTTCTTC. The chain is built from TRBV18 and TRBJ2-1, with 12 positions matching TRBD2. CDR3 size: 18 residues. CDR1 is KGHSH and CDR2 is LQKENI in the germline V gene. The V segment lost 3 bases and the J segment 8 bases; nucleotides outside the gene matches: 14.